Listed below are T cell receptor beta chains from one sample, sequenced in a study of lymphopenia after photon versus proton radiotherapy. Repertoires were generated with immunoSEQ multiplex PCR, while TCRdb's copy carries only in-frame clones and drops some. The sample consists of thousands of clones, approximately 88% of them appearing once. Sequences were derived from peripheral blood, sampled from a patient treated with photon-based radiotherapy. All receptors derive from an elderly man with cholangiocarcinoma. Each CDR3 is given with its conserved first and last residue. The order of the fields is clone size, J gene, V gene, D gene, CDR3 protein, CDR3 DNA. The D gene is left open where the match is weak. Only part of the rows carry a size: once, few, many, or a class if the clone is expanded.

size: few
J: TRBJ2-7
V: TRBV30
D: -
CDR3: CAWSFSAYEQYF
DNA: TGTGCCTGGAGTTTCTCGGCCTACGAGCAGTACTTC

size: -
J: TRBJ2-7
V: TRBV5-4
D: TRBD2
CDR3: CASSWGTSGGLFYEQYF
DNA: TGTGCCAGCAGCTGGGGGACTAGCGGGGGCCTTTTCTACGAGCAGTACTTC

size: -
J: TRBJ2-2
V: TRBV10-3
D: -
CDR3: CAISAGGLNGELFF
DNA: TGTGCCATCAGTGCGGGGGGCCTCAACGGGGAGCTGTTTTTT

size: -
J: TRBJ2-1
V: TRBV19
D: -
CDR3: CASSIVGPHEQFF
DNA: TGTGCCAGTAGTATAGTAGGGCCCCATGAGCAGTTCTTC

size: -
J: TRBJ1-4
V: TRBV5-1
D: TRBD1
CDR3: CASSLGDRANEKLFF
DNA: TGCGCCAGCAGCTTGGGGGACAGAGCTAATGAAAAACTGTTTTTT

size: -
J: TRBJ2-1
V: TRBV6-1
D: TRBD1
CDR3: CASSDRVGQFF
DNA: TGTGCCAGCAGCGACAGGGTCGGGCAGTTCTTC

size: -
J: TRBJ1-5
V: TRBV28
D: -
CDR3: CASSTWGRGGIHSNQPQHF
DNA: TGTGCCAGCAGTACCTGGGGCAGGGGCGGGATACATAGCAATCAGCCCCAGCATTTT

size: -
J: TRBJ1-2
V: TRBV5-6
D: TRBD1
CDR3: CASSYGTGSATNYGYTF
DNA: TGTGCCAGCAGCTACGGGACAGGGAGCGCTACTAACTATGGCTACACCTTC

size: few
J: TRBJ2-5
V: TRBV5-1
D: TRBD2
CDR3: CASSGGLAGAIETQYF
DNA: TGCGCCAGCAGCGGGGGACTAGCGGGGGCTATAGAGACCCAGTACTTC

size: -
J: TRBJ1-6
V: TRBV5-1
D: TRBD1
CDR3: CASSGGQGESTYNSPLHF
DNA: TGCGCCAGCAGCGGGGGACAGGGGGAGTCGACCTATAATTCACCCCTCCACTTT

size: -
J: TRBJ2-4
V: TRBV5-1
D: -
CDR3: CASSFTMDTKNIQYF
DNA: TGCGCCAGCAGTTTCACCATGGACACGAAAAACATTCAGTACTTC

size: few
J: TRBJ1-4
V: TRBV30
D: -
CDR3: CAWSGGRLELFF
DNA: TGTGCCTGGAGTGGAGGTAGACTAGAACTGTTTTTT

size: -
J: TRBJ1-3
V: TRBV6-8
D: TRBD1
CDR3: CASSYGQGTENTIYF
DNA: TGTGCCAGCAGTTACGGACAGGGGACAGAAAACACCATATATTTT

size: -
J: TRBJ1-5
V: TRBV10-3
D: -
CDR3: CAIKGDHSNQPQHF
DNA: TGTGCCATTAAGGGAGACCATAGCAATCAGCCCCAGCATTTT

size: -
J: TRBJ2-1
V: TRBV27
D: TRBD2
CDR3: CASSTWTSGPHEQFF
DNA: TGTGCCAGCAGTACCTGGACTAGCGGGCCGCATGAGCAGTTCTTC

size: -
J: TRBJ1-4
V: TRBV2
D: -
CDR3: CASTLEIEKLFF
DNA: TGTGCCAGCACTTTAGAGATTGAAAAACTGTTTTTT

size: -
J: TRBJ1-2
V: TRBV5-4
D: TRBD1
CDR3: CASSLKAGGLTNYGYTF
DNA: TGTGCCAGCAGCTTGAAGGCAGGGGGCCTAACTAACTATGGCTACACCTTC

size: -
J: TRBJ1-2
V: TRBV18
D: -
CDR3: CASSLSEGSGYTF
DNA: TGTGCCAGCTCACTGTCGGAAGGGAGTGGCTACACCTTC

size: -
J: TRBJ1-5
V: TRBV19
D: TRBD1
CDR3: CASSFTGGGQPQHF
DNA: TGTGCCAGTAGCTTTACAGGGGGCGGTCAGCCCCAGCATTTT

size: -
J: TRBJ2-4
V: TRBV15
D: -
CDR3: CATSRDLAKNIQYF
DNA: TGTGCCACCAGCAGAGACTTAGCCAAAAACATTCAGTACTTC

size: -
J: TRBJ2-5
V: TRBV29-1
D: -
CDR3: CSAIWETQYF
DNA: TGCAGCGCGATATGGGAGACCCAGTACTTC

size: -
J: TRBJ2-1
V: TRBV7-8
D: TRBD2
CDR3: CASSLLPGGRYNEQFF
DNA: TGTGCCAGCAGCTTACTGCCGGGGGGGAGGTACAATGAGCAGTTCTTC

size: -
J: TRBJ1-2
V: TRBV19
D: TRBD1
CDR3: CASSYSGTEVFLPYGYTF
DNA: TGTGCCAGTAGTTATTCCGGGACAGAAGTATTTCTCCCATATGGCTACACCTTC

size: -
J: TRBJ2-3
V: TRBV6-5
D: -
CDR3: CASSNTDTQYF
DNA: TGTGCCAGCAGTAACACAGATACGCAGTATTTT

size: -
J: TRBJ2-5
V: TRBV5-1
D: -
CDR3: CASSLGAETQYF
DNA: TGCGCCAGCAGCTTGGGGGCCGAGACCCAGTACTTC

size: -
J: TRBJ1-2
V: TRBV7-9
D: -
CDR3: CASSLDSRGYTF
DNA: TGTGCCAGCAGCTTAGACAGCCGTGGCTACACCTTC

size: -
J: TRBJ2-1
V: TRBV5-1
D: TRBD1
CDR3: CASSGQGAVYNEQFF
DNA: TGCGCCAGCAGTGGACAGGGGGCCGTCTACAATGAGCAGTTCTTC

size: once
J: TRBJ1-1
V: TRBV6-4
D: -
CDR3: CASSFDTEAFF
DNA: TGTGCCAGCAGTTTTGACACTGAAGCTTTCTTT

size: -
J: TRBJ2-3
V: TRBV27
D: -
CDR3: CASGLLPQDTQYF
DNA: TGTGCCAGTGGACTTTTACCCCAAGATACGCAGTATTTT

size: -
J: TRBJ2-7
V: TRBV10-2
D: TRBD1
CDR3: CASRGGTGGSYEQYF
DNA: TGCGCCAGCCGGGGTGGGACAGGGGGTTCGTACGAGCAGTACTTC

size: -
J: TRBJ1-4
V: TRBV2
D: -
CDR3: CASSARIYGEKLFF
DNA: TGTGCCAGCAGCGCCAGGATCTACGGGGAAAAACTGTTTTTT

size: -
J: TRBJ1-1
V: TRBV18
D: TRBD1
CDR3: CASSSGTGINTEAFF
DNA: TGTGCCAGCTCATCCGGGACAGGGATTAACACTGAAGCTTTCTTT

size: once
J: TRBJ2-1
V: TRBV7-6
D: TRBD2
CDR3: CASSATSGGYNEQFF
DNA: TGTGCCAGCAGCGCTACTAGCGGGGGCTACAATGAGCAGTTCTTC

size: -
J: TRBJ2-2
V: TRBV9
D: -
CDR3: CASSPTGWGGELFF
DNA: TGTGCCAGCAGCCCTACGGGGTGGGGCGGGGAGCTGTTTTTT

size: -
J: TRBJ2-6
V: TRBV28
D: -
CDR3: CASSQPRDSRFSGANVLTF
DNA: TGTGCCAGCAGTCAGCCTCGGGACTCGCGTTTCTCTGGGGCCAACGTCCTGACTTTC

size: -
J: TRBJ2-1
V: TRBV5-4
D: -
CDR3: CASSFASESEQFF
DNA: TGTGCCAGCAGCTTCGCTAGCGAAAGTGAGCAGTTCTTC

size: -
J: TRBJ2-5
V: TRBV7-2
D: TRBD2
CDR3: CASSTGGVETQYF
DNA: TGTGCCAGCAGCACCGGGGGGGTAGAGACCCAGTACTTC

size: -
J: TRBJ1-6
V: TRBV7-2
D: TRBD1
CDR3: CASSVDRARSPLHF
DNA: TGTGCCAGCAGTGTGGACAGGGCTCGGTCACCCCTCCACTTT

size: -
J: TRBJ2-7
V: TRBV6-1
D: TRBD1
CDR3: CASIRKGQGAGEQYF
DNA: TGTGCCAGCATTCGGAAGGGACAGGGGGCAGGGGAGCAGTACTTC

size: -
J: TRBJ2-7
V: TRBV5-4
D: TRBD1
CDR3: CASRSDRGVAYEQYF
DNA: TGTGCCAGCAGGTCGGACAGGGGGGTAGCCTACGAGCAGTACTTC

size: -
J: TRBJ1-2
V: TRBV5-1
D: -
CDR3: CASSLAVFSYGYTF
DNA: TGCGCCAGCAGCTTGGCTGTGTTTTCCTATGGCTACACCTTC

size: -
J: TRBJ2-5
V: TRBV11-2
D: TRBD1
CDR3: CASSLGGTGQETQYF
DNA: TGTGCCAGCAGCTTAGGCGGGACAGGGCAAGAGACCCAGTACTTC